This TCR beta chain stems from a study of blood T cell repertoires in COVID-19. Study overall: Samples representing acute and convalescent COVID-19 were sourced from the United States, Italy and Spain. Sources were T cells, B-cell-depleted T cells, or PBMCs; the material itself was cDNA or gDNA.

This CDR3 has 14 amino acids. The V segment lost 0 bases and the J segment 10 bases; nucleotides outside the gene matches: 3. Germline V lookup: CDR1 SGHNT, CDR2 YYREEE (reference sequence). Original methodology: Reference gene primer amplification yielded estimated nucleated cell counts. Clones were sequenced by immunoSEQ multiplex PCR, and TCRdb holds only the in-frame ones, with some missing. V and J calls and clone size are given by that table; D and trimming were obtained from the DNA. Among about 150,000 clones listed, around four fifths were seen once. The chain is built from TRBV5-4 and TRBJ1-6; 8 bases agree with TRBD1. This clonotype originated in a human donor in a cohort sampled during active COVID-19. The sequenced material came from peripheral blood. The CDR3 nucleotides read TGTGCCAGCAGCTTGGGACAGGGGCGCTCACCCCTCCACTTT. It codes for CASSLGQGRSPLHF.